This T cell receptor beta chain was recovered during a study of human T cells and chemical hapten exposure. As for the study in general: Chiefly women, the patients showed alopecia areata, totalis or universalis.

TCRdb recomputed calls from the RACE reads with MiXCR, one row per CDR3 protein. Among some 43,000 distinct CDR3 sequences listed, 3% to 4.5% were seen once. Specified time point: patch test 1, 2 weeks after DPC sensitization. As to treatment: therapeutic diphenylcyclopropenone sensitization with weekly scalp DPC. Extraction of total RNA was performed on unfractionated whole blood. Germline-derived CDR1 and CDR2 are SGHTA and FQGNSA. Trimming took off 6 bases at V and 0 bases at J, with 12 bases between the two ends. CDR3 length: 15 residues. This clonotype was seen at least ten times. This rearrangement joins TRBV7-2 to TRBJ2-1, with D perhaps TRBD1 (5 bases). Here the sequenced sample was whole blood, taken in connection with sensitization to the hapten diphenylcyclopropenone (DPC). This TCR was recovered from a man in his fifties or sixties with alopecia areata. Some clones in this sample may be carry-over from other donors' samples. The CDR3 DNA sequence: TGTGCCAGCAGATCCAGGGTAGGCTCCTACAATGAGCAGTTCTTC. This codes for CASRSRVGSYNEQFF.